The 17 T cell receptor beta chains below all came from one sample that was sequenced in a study of Ad26.COV2.S vaccination and SARS-CoV-2 variants. TCRdb keeps only in-frame clones here, not all; method: immunoSEQ multiplex PCR. Of about 350,000 clones in the sample, roughly 84% were seen once. Indicated treatment: some 19 received Ad26.COV2.S at low or high dose, single or two shots; about five received placebo; per-sample allocation not given. Each sample was drawn 63 days after the first injection (of vaccine or placebo). The sequences come from peripheral blood, collected in a trial of Ad26.COV2.S vaccine versus placebo. The receptors originated from a person between 18 and 65 years old who received the Ad26.COV2.S COVID-19 vaccine or a placebo.

The gene calls are TRBV7-8 and TRBJ1-5, with TRBD1 identical over 7 bases. This CDR3 is 13 amino acids long. The junction had 2 bases not matched to a gene; V was cut back by 4 bases and J by 5 bases. Per the germline V gene, CDR1 is SGHVS and CDR2 is FQNEAQ. CDR3 DNA: TGTGCCAGCAGCTATCAGGGGGATCAGCCCCAGCATTTT. This encodes CASSYQGDQPQHF.

The chain has TRBV7-2 and TRBJ1-2, with no clear D. Germline V gene data show CDR1 as SGHTA and CDR2 as FQGNSA. The ends were cut back, 2 bases at V and 8 bases at J, with 15 bases in the middle. The CDR3 runs to 14 residues. This CDR3 reads CASSLRLTPGGYTF. CDR3 bases: TGTGCCAGCAGCTTAAGGTTAACCCCGGGGGGCTACACCTTC.

This clone was recorded once. The chain couples TRBV6-2 or TRBV6-3 to TRBJ2-7; tentatively, D is TRBD1 or TRBD2 (5 bases each). This CDR3 is built from 14 residues. The V end was cut by 2 bases, the J end by 1 base, with 9 bases between. CDR1 is MNHEY and CDR2 is SVGEGT in the germline V gene. Written as DNA, the CDR3 is TGTGCCAGCAGTTACAGGGACCATTCCTACGAGCAGTACTTC. It specifies CASSYRDHSYEQYF.

This CDR3 reads CASSQYSGGALLETQYF. The CDR3 bases are TGCGCCAGCAGCCAATATAGCGGGGGGGCCCTTCTCGAGACCCAGTACTTC. The chain joins TRBV4-3 to TRBJ2-5; TRBD2 agrees at 11 bases. The ends lost 2 bases at V and 5 bases at J; junction bases unmatched: 10. This CDR3 contains 17 residues. Germline CDR1 LGHNA, CDR2 YSLEER.

This clone was observed a single time. This sequence joins TRBV6-5 and TRBJ1-2, with D tentatively TRBD1 (5 bases). Looked up from germline, CDR1 is MNHEY and CDR2 is SVGAGI. This CDR3 contains 14 residues. With 6 bases removed from V and 6 bases from J, the gap between germline ends came to 17 bases. The CDR3 coding sequence is TGTGCCAGCAGCAAGCAGGGTGAAAAGCATGGCTACACCTTC. This codes for CASSKQGEKHGYTF.

The chain couples TRBV11-2 to TRBJ2-1, with TRBD1 as a possible D gene (7 bases). V lost 2 bases and J 0 bases, leaving 17 bases between the germline ends. From germline, CDR1 is SGHAT and CDR2 FQNNGV. CDR3 length: 18 amino acids. The CDR3 loop is CASSLLVAGQSSYNEQFF. The CDR3, as DNA: TGTGCCAGCAGCTTATTAGTTGCGGGACAGAGCTCCTACAATGAGCAGTTCTTC.

The sample holds one count of this clone. The DNA for the CDR3 is TGCGCCAGCAGCCAAGCCGGGACGGGCTATGGCTACACCTTC. This sequence encodes CASSQAGTGYGYTF. The chain employs TRBV4-1 and TRBJ1-2, with D perhaps TRBD1 (5 bases). CDR1 is MGHRA, CDR2 YSYEKL, per germline. CDR3 length: 14 residues. Trimming removed 1 base from V and 4 bases from J, with 10 bases in between.

The chain links TRBV18 to TRBJ2-6; D is perhaps TRBD1 (6 bases). From germline, CDR1 is KGHSH and CDR2 LQKENI. V lost 4 bases and J lost 4, with 17 bases in between. The CDR3 is made up of 17 amino acids. The DNA for the CDR3 is TGTGCCAGCTCACTCGGGCAAACAGGGTCCGGGGCCAACGTCCTGACTTTC. It translates to CASSLGQTGSGANVLTF.

The chain is built from TRBV5-1 and TRBJ2-5; D might be TRBD1 (6 bases). The V gene's germline CDR1 is SGHRS and CDR2 YFSETQ. Trimming removed 0 bases from V and 4 bases from J, with 13 bases in between. The CDR3 spans 15 residues. The CDR3 DNA sequence: TGCGCCAGCAGCTTGGAAGGACAGCTGGCAGAGACCCAGTACTTC. Protein: CASSLEGQLAETQYF.

V is TRBV6-2 or TRBV6-3 and J is TRBJ2-2; 12 bases fit TRBD2. V was clipped by 4 bases and J by 4 bases; unmatched bases: 16. The CDR3 is 20 residues long. From germline, CDR1 is MNHEY and CDR2 SVGEGT. The CDR3 spells CASSSHPGTSGRSGTGELFF. The CDR3 coding sequence is TGTGCCAGCAGTTCCCACCCCGGGACTAGCGGGCGTTCCGGCACCGGGGAGCTGTTTTTT.

The J gene is TRBJ2-3, the V gene TRBV7-2; TRBD1 is a possible D gene (6 bases). CDR1 and CDR2 from the germline V gene are SGHTA and FQGNSA. The length of the CDR3 is 14 residues. The germline V and J ends were trimmed by 2 bases and 5 bases, with 11 bases remaining between them. The CDR3 sequence is CASSLQGLGDTQYF. DNA of the CDR3: TGTGCCAGCAGCTTACAGGGGCTGGGAGATACGCAGTATTTT.

The gene calls are TRBV5-1 and TRBJ1-2; D perhaps matches TRBD1 (5 bases). Deletions cut 0 bases from V and 1 base from J, with 7 bases between. Germline values: CDR1 SGHRS, CDR2 YFSETQ. This CDR3 comprises 14 residues. This CDR3 reads CASSLDQGNYGYTF. In nucleotides, the CDR3 is TGCGCCAGCAGCTTGGATCAGGGTAACTATGGCTACACCTTC.

This sequence joins TRBV6-2 or TRBV6-3 and TRBJ2-7; TRBD2 might be the D (5 bases). Germline CDR1 is MNHEY and CDR2 is SVGEGT. The CDR3 runs to 17 residues. With 0 bases removed from V and 0 bases from J, the gap between germline ends came to 15 bases. The CDR3 is CASSYSMSGMTSYEQYF. The CDR3 nucleotides read TGTGCCAGCAGTTACTCGATGAGCGGAATGACCTCCTACGAGCAGTACTTC.

V is TRBV9 and J is TRBJ2-1, with D tentatively TRBD1 (6 bases). The CDR3 loop spans 15 amino acids. Germline assignment: CDR1 SGDLS and CDR2 YYNGEE. V lost 5 bases, J lost 2 bases, and 14 bases lay in between. CDR3 protein: CASSDTGTTYNEQFF. The CDR3 coding sequence is TGTGCCAGCAGTGACACAGGGACCACCTACAATGAGCAGTTCTTC.

The J gene is TRBJ2-7, the V gene TRBV7-8; 13 nucleotides line up with TRBD2. The CDR3 contains 18 residues. The V gene end was trimmed by 3 bases and the J gene end by 3 bases; junction bases not matched to a gene: 11. Germline CDR1 and CDR2: SGHVS and FQNEAQ. CDR3 bases: TGTGCCAGCAGCTTGAACCACGCCCGGACTAGCGGGGGCTACGAGCAGTACTTC. As protein: CASSLNHARTSGGYEQYF.

V gene TRBV18 combines with J gene TRBJ2-1; a weak D match, TRBD1 (5 bases). In germline, CDR1 is KGHSH, CDR2 LQKENI. The V end lost 1 base, the J end lost 4 bases, and 11 bases lay between the germline ends. CDR3 length: 15 amino acids. CDR3 DNA: TGTGCCAGCTCACCACTGGCGGACACATACAATGAGCAGTTCTTC. It yields the protein CASSPLADTYNEQFF.

This clone has just a few counts. The V call is TRBV6-2 or TRBV6-3, the J call TRBJ2-2; 9 positions agree with TRBD1. The CDR3 is 15 residues long. Germline lookup yields CDR1 MNHEY and CDR2 SVGEGT. With 6 bases clipped from V and 4 bases from J, the junction kept 6 bases outside the gene matches. The CDR3 loop is CASSPQTGGTGELFF. As DNA, the CDR3 is TGTGCCAGCAGCCCTCAGACAGGGGGCACCGGGGAGCTGTTTTTT.